This TCR beta chain was profiled in a study of beta chain features in type 1 diabetes. One heparinised draw, averaging around 120 mL, was taken per donor. Purity exceeded 95% in all sorted populations. From germline, CDR1 is LNHDA and CDR2 SQIVND (reference sequence). Trimming cost V 5 bases and J 6 bases; bases outside gene matches: 8. The CDR3 has 14 residues. Findings of the study overall: Unsettled here was the matter of whether HLA type influences TCRB rearrangement.

Points on this clone: The antigen is unknown.

What was sequenced were expressed TCRB transcripts, since all of the isolated RNA had been reverse transcribed. Assay used: immunoSEQ multiplex PCR; TCRdb lists only in-frame clones, some missing. The sample includes about 230,000 clones, over 8.5% of them seen just once. This sequence originates from a woman aged 18 to 35 in good health. This sequence joins TRBV19 and TRBJ2-7; 9 bases fit TRBD1. Material: naive CD4+ T cells from blood. In nucleotides, the CDR3 is TGTGCCAGTAGTGGCCGGGACAGGGACCCCGAGCAGTACTTC. Its protein product is CASSGRDRDPEQYF.